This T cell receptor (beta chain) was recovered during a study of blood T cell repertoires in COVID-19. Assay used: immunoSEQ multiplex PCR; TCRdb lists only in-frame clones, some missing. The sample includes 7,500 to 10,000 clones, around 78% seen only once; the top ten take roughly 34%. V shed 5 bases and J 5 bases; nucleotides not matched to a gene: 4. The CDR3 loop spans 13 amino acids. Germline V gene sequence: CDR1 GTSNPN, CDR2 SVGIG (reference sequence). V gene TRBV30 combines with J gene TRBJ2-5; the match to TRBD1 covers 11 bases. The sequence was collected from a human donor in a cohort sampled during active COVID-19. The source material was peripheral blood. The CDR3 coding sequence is TGTGCCTGGGGACAGGGGGCGCGGGAGACCCAGTACTTC. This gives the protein CAWGQGARETQYF.